This entry is about one T cell receptor beta chain. Its antigen is undetermined. Use of 60 Vbeta and 13 Jbeta primers characterized the PCR. Assay used: immunoSEQ multiplex PCR; TCRdb lists only in-frame clones, some missing. Among about 110,000 clones, about 64% were seen once, and the ten largest hold 2.8%. The J segment lost 5 bases and the V segment lost 4 bases, leaving 10 bases of the junction unmatched. The CDR3 contains 16 residues. Germline V gives CDR1 SGHNT, CDR2 YYREEE (reference sequence). The data belong to a study of cytomegalovirus exposure and HLA in healthy donors. Study-wide findings and caveats: In a later analysis, donors in an Asian-associated ancestry cluster reportedly had fewer N-insertions in productive TCRs than the cohort mean.

Input material: PBMCs. The chain couples TRBV5-4 to TRBJ2-1; 9 bases agree with TRBD2. The sequence was collected from a female donor in good health and CMV-seronegative. CDR3 residues: CASSPPLAGSDNEQFF. The CDR3 DNA follows: TGTGCCAGCAGCCCGCCGCTAGCGGGATCGGACAATGAGCAGTTCTTC.